These 21 T cell receptor beta chains were sequenced from one sample in a study of shared clonotypes between healthy human individuals. Naive CD8 isolation took CD45RO-negative cells positively selected for CCR7 and excluded terminally differentiated effector memory CD45RA+ cells. Only in-frame clones appear in the TCRdb table, and some are missing; sequencing was by immunoSEQ multiplex PCR. The sample carries 550,000 to 750,000 clones, roughly nine tenths recorded once. The specimen was naive CD8+ T cells sorted from blood. Receptor source: a man aged 25 to 40 in good health.

The gene calls are TRBV6-5 and TRBJ2-7, with 11 bases lining up with TRBD1. Losses at the gene ends were 2 bases for V and 4 bases for J; bases not matched to a gene: 4. The length of the CDR3 is 15 residues. Germline CDR1 reads MNHEY; CDR2 reads SVGAGI. The CDR3 sequence is CASSYEGQGGYEQYF. The CDR3 DNA sequence: TGTGCCAGCAGTTACGAGGGACAGGGGGGGTACGAGCAGTACTTC.

The chain couples TRBV4-3 to TRBJ2-7, with 8 bases that match TRBD2. The V segment lost 1 base and the J segment 2 bases; nucleotides outside the gene matches: 4. Germline V gene sequence: CDR1 LGHNA, CDR2 YSLEER. The CDR3 runs 15 residues. DNA for the CDR3: TGCGCCAGCAGCCAAGTAGCGGGACTTGCCTACGAGCAGTACTTC. This gives the protein CASSQVAGLAYEQYF.

As regards this clone: The sample contains more than one DNA sequence encoding this CDR3. CDR3 DNA sequence: TGTGCCAGCAGTTTATCACGGAACACTGAAGCTTTCTTT. It yields the protein CASSLSRNTEAFF. This rearrangement joins TRBV27 to TRBJ1-1; no reliable D call. This CDR3 is 13 amino acids long. Trimming cost V 0 bases and J 1 base, with 3 bases left between them. Germline assignment: CDR1 MNHEY and CDR2 SMNVEV (reference sequence).

V and J are TRBV29-1 and TRBJ1-1; a possible D gene is TRBD1 (6 bases). Germline V gene data show CDR1 as SQVTM and CDR2 as ANQGSEA. Trimming removed 2 bases at V and 5 bases at J, with 18 bases between. This CDR3 region has 15 residues. The CDR3 region is CSVESGSGASTEAFF. The CDR3 coding sequence is TGCAGCGTTGAAAGCGGATCAGGGGCGAGTACTGAAGCTTTCTTT.

The rearrangement joins TRBV29-1 to TRBJ1-2; 9 bases map to TRBD1. With 4 bases clipped from V and 3 bases from J, the junction kept 6 bases outside the gene matches. This CDR3 has 14 amino acids. Germline V gene lookup returns CDR1 SQVTM and CDR2 ANQGSEA. The CDR3 DNA sequence: TGCAGCGTTGGCTCCGGGACAGGGTACTATGGCTACACCTTC. Protein product: CSVGSGTGYYGYTF.

The chain combines TRBV27 with TRBJ2-7; D may be TRBD1 (6 bases). Germline CDR1 is MNHEY and CDR2 is SMNVEV (reference sequence). Trimming shortened V by 3 bases and J by 3 bases, and 12 bases separated the two germline ends. The CDR3 sequence is 14 residues long. The CDR3 DNA sequence: TGTGCCAGCAGTTTCTCCCCGACAGGCTACGAGCAGTACTTC. Its translation: CASSFSPTGYEQYF.

Remarks on this clone: The same CDR3 can be traced to other DNA sequences in this sample. The rearrangement uses TRBV9 and TRBJ1-2; no clear D gene. The CDR3 spans 11 residues. The V gene lost 3 bases and the J gene lost 8 bases, with 8 bases spanning the gap. Looked up from germline, CDR1 is SGDLS and CDR2 is YYNGEE. The CDR3 sequence: CASSDRRGYTF. CDR3 DNA sequence: TGTGCCAGCAGCGACCGAAGGGGCTACACCTTC.

The chain employs TRBV5-8 and TRBJ2-1, with D possibly called TRBD1 or TRBD2 (5 bases each). This CDR3 region has 16 residues. Germline V gene data show CDR1 as SGHTS and CDR2 as YDEGEE. The germline V and J ends were trimmed by 4 bases and 4 bases, with 18 bases remaining between them. In nucleotides, the CDR3 is TGTGCCAGCAGCCCAGGGCCCCGAGCGGCGTACAATGAGCAGTTCTTC. Its translation: CASSPGPRAAYNEQFF.

This chain joins TRBV7-6 and TRBJ2-3, with D perhaps TRBD2 (6 bases). Germline-derived CDR1 and CDR2 are SGHVS and FNYEAQ. Trimming pared 5 bases from V and 1 base from J, leaving 16 bases between. The CDR3 spans 16 residues. In DNA, the CDR3 is TGTGCCAGCAGCGCAACTCAGGGCGGGGGCACAGATACGCAGTATTTT. It codes for CASSATQGGGTDTQYF.

The chain couples TRBV4-2 to TRBJ2-2; 10 positions match TRBD2. Germline V CDR1 and CDR2: LGHNA, YNFKEQ. This CDR3 region has 17 residues. J was trimmed by 3 bases and V by 3 bases; bases with no gene match: 7. This CDR3 is CASSHPLAGVDTGELFF. The CDR3, as DNA: TGTGCCAGCAGCCACCCCCTAGCGGGGGTGGACACCGGGGAGCTGTTTTTT.

CDR3 nucleotide sequence: TGTGCCAGCAGTGCAGACAGGGGGGGCTACAATGAGCAGTTCTTC. This sequence encodes CASSADRGGYNEQFF. The chain uses TRBV6-6 and TRBJ2-1; TRBD1 agrees at 9 bases. The V gene's germline CDR1 is MNHNY and CDR2 SVGAGI (reference sequence). The CDR3 has 15 amino acids. V trimming: 5 bases; J trimming: 3 bases; junction bases outside the gene matches: 5.

The V gene is TRBV5-4, the J gene TRBJ2-7; 7 nucleotides match TRBD2. The J segment lost 3 bases and the V segment lost 1 base, leaving 4 bases of the junction unmatched. CDR1 and CDR2 from the germline V gene are SGHNT and YYREEE (reference sequence). The length of the CDR3 is 14 residues. CDR3 sequence: CASSLLTGGYEQYF. The CDR3 region has the DNA TGTGCCAGCAGCTTGTTAACGGGAGGCTACGAGCAGTACTTC.

V and J are TRBV5-1 and TRBJ2-1, with TRBD1 as a possible D gene (5 bases). Germline V gene data show CDR1 as SGHRS and CDR2 as YFSETQ. The CDR3 spans 15 residues. V lost 4 bases and J 0 bases, leaving 11 bases between the germline ends. CDR3 in amino acids: CASSPPDISYNEQFF. The CDR3, as DNA: TGCGCCAGCAGCCCCCCGGACATCTCCTACAATGAGCAGTTCTTC.

The V call is TRBV7-9, the J call TRBJ1-4; D call uncertain. This CDR3 region has 15 residues. The germline V and J ends were trimmed by 5 bases and 7 bases, with 17 bases remaining between them. Germline-derived CDR1 and CDR2 are SEHNR and FQNEAQ (reference sequence). In DNA form, the CDR3 reads TGTGCCAGCAGCCCTACAGCCCGGGGAGGTGAAAAACTGTTTTTT. Residues: CASSPTARGGEKLFF.

A note on this clone: The same CDR3 can be traced to other DNA sequences in this sample. The V call is TRBV7-2, the J call TRBJ2-3; tentatively, D is TRBD2 (6 bases). CDR1 and CDR2 (germline): SGHTA, FQGNSA. The CDR3 is 15 amino acids. V was cut by 1 base and J by 2 bases, with 10 bases left in between. CDR3 loop: CASSLVLADTDTQYF. The CDR3 coding sequence is TGTGCCAGCAGCTTAGTATTAGCGGACACAGATACGCAGTATTTT.

The chain recombines TRBV9 with TRBJ2-2; D not certain. The CDR3 runs to 14 residues. Per germline, CDR1 SGDLS and CDR2 YYNGEE. V lost 2 bases, J lost 8 bases, and 13 bases lay in between. The CDR3 DNA reads TGTGCCAGCAGCGTTCCCCGCAGCTCTGGGGAGCTGTTTTTT. Translated, it gives CASSVPRSSGELFF. The full variable domain, in which reference TRBV9 and TRBJ2-2 provide the parts outside the CDR3, is DSGVTQTPKHLITATGQRVTLRCSPRSGDLSVYWYQQSLDQGLQFLIQYYNGEERAKGNILERFSAQQFPDLHSELNLSSLELGDSALYFCASSVPRSSGELFFGEGSRLTVL.

In nucleotides, the CDR3 is TGCGCCAGCAGAACGGGACAGGGTCCCTACGAGCAGTACTTC. It specifies CASRTGQGPYEQYF. The genes are TRBV5-1 and TRBJ2-7, with TRBD1 matching 9 bases. There are 14 residues in the CDR3. Per germline, CDR1 SGHRS and CDR2 YFSETQ. The ends lost 5 bases at V and 2 bases at J; junction bases unmatched: 5.

This chain connects TRBV25-1 to TRBJ2-5, with D tentatively TRBD1 or TRBD2 (6 bases each). Trimming left V 5 bases short and J 5 bases short, with 12 bases between. The CDR3 covers 13 residues. Germline values: CDR1 MGHDK, CDR2 SYGVNS. CDR3 nucleotides: TGTGCCAGCAGTAGCGCCGGGGGCGAGACCCAGTACTTC. It translates to CASSSAGGETQYF. The whole variable domain, remainder taken from reference TRBV25-1 and TRBJ2-5, is EADIYQTPRYLVIGTGKKITLECSQTMGHDKMYWYQQDPGMELHLIHYSYGVNSTEKGDLSSESTVSRIRTEHFPLTLESARPSHTSQYLCASSSAGGETQYFGPGTRLLVL.

The V gene is TRBV4-3, the J gene TRBJ2-4; D uncertain. V lost 1 base and J lost 8, with 15 bases in between. Germline V gives CDR1 LGHNA, CDR2 YSLEER. The CDR3 runs to 15 residues. The CDR3 bases are TGCGCCAGCAGCCAAGTGAGGCACGGATGGCACATTCAGTACTTC. Translated: CASSQVRHGWHIQYF.

This clone was observed once. The chain has TRBV7-6 and TRBJ2-7, with D hard to call. Germline assignment: CDR1 SGHVS and CDR2 FNYEAQ. This CDR3 contains 14 residues. The V gene lost 3 bases and the J gene lost 2 bases, with 11 bases spanning the gap. CDR3 sequence: CASSFFGPTYEQYF. The DNA for the CDR3 is TGTGCCAGCAGCTTTTTTGGGCCCACCTACGAGCAGTACTTC.

The chain joins TRBV28 to TRBJ1-2, with D possibly TRBD1 on 6 matching bases. CDR3 length: 16 residues. Germline assignment: CDR1 MDHEN and CDR2 SYDVKM. V lost 6 bases and J lost 3, with 20 bases in between. For the CDR3, the DNA is TGTGCCAGCAGATTCCGATACAGGGTTTTCGACTATGGCTACACCTTC. It is translated as CASRFRYRVFDYGYTF.